A few counts support the clone carrying this TCR beta chain. Its antigen is not known. The data originate from a study of CD8+CD57+ T cells in acquired aplastic anemia. About the research overall: The average for DNA from sorted CD4+ and CD8+ cells was approximately 3.2 ug. General observations from the study: A set of approximately 30 CD8+ CDR3 sequences was shared between patients and controls, and these sequences appeared highly expressed in patients. With respect to CD8+ Simpson's diversity, patients and controls did not differ significantly.

Germline values: CDR1 SNHLY, CDR2 FYNNEI. Germline trimming cut 6 bases from V and 2 bases from J; bases unmatched to any gene: 5. There are 14 residues in the CDR3. Genomic DNA, the template, was used for profiling of the TCR beta VDJ and CDR3. Using its own MiXCR run on the reads, TCRdb lists one record per CDR3 protein. The table lists 200,000 to 300,000 distinct CDR3 sequences, approximately 80% of them singletons. In patients chosen for sequencing, flow cytometry had shown CD8+CD57+ cell expansion. A severe acquired aplastic anemia diagnosis applied to all patients. The gene calls are TRBV2 and TRBJ2-7; TRBD2 agrees at 9 bases. The specimen sequenced was sorted CD4+, CD8+, or CD8+CD57+ T cells (not recorded which) from PBMCs. This receptor was identified in a human donor with aplastic anemia. CDR3 nucleotides: TGTGCCAGCAGGTCTAGCGGGACCACCTACGAGCAGTACGTC. Translating it yields CASRSSGTTYEQYV.